This T cell receptor beta chain was obtained from a study of blood T cell repertoires in COVID-19. The overall study: PBMCs, B-cell-depleted T cells, or T cells provided the cDNA or gDNA that made up the material.

Under the authors' procedure: Amplified reference gene primers provided the basis for estimating nucleated cell counts. Assay used: immunoSEQ multiplex PCR; TCRdb lists only in-frame clones, some missing. V and J calls and clone size follow that table, whereas D and trimming were derived from the DNA. Counted here are 400,000 or so clones, 88% occurring once; the ten biggest clones make up about 2.1%. Unmatched junction bases numbered 4, after V lost 1 base and J lost 8 bases. The germline CDR1 and CDR2 sequences are SGHAT and FQNNGV. The CDR3 spans 14 residues. Categorization into cohorts depended on clinical history that participants reported.

The specimen sequenced was PBMCs or T cells enriched from blood (not recorded which). This receptor was identified in a woman between 40 and 50 years old with acute COVID-19. The chain recombines TRBV11-2 with TRBJ2-2, with TRBD1 identical over 7 bases. This CDR3 is CASSLAGGRGELFF. The CDR3 DNA reads as TGTGCCAGCAGCTTAGCAGGGGGTAGGGGGGAGCTGTTTTTT.